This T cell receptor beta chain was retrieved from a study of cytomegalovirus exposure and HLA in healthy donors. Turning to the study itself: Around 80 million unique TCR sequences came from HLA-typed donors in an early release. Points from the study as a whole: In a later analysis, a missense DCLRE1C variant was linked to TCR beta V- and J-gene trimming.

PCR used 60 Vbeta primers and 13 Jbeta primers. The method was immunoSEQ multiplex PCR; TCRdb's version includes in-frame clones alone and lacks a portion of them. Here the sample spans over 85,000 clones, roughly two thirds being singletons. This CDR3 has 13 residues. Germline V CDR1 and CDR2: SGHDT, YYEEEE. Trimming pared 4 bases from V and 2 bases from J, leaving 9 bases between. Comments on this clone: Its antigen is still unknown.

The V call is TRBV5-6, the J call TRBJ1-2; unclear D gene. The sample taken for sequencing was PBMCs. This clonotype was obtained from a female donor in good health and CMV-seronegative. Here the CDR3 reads CASSRRANYGYTF. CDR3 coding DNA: TGTGCCAGCAGCCGGAGGGCGAACTATGGCTACACCTTC. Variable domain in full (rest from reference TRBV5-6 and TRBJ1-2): DAGVTQSPTHLIKTRGQQVTLRCSPKSGHDTVSWYQQALGQGPQFIFQYYEEEERQRGNFPDRFSGHQFPNYSSELNVNALLLGDSALYLCASSRRANYGYTFGSGTRLTVV.